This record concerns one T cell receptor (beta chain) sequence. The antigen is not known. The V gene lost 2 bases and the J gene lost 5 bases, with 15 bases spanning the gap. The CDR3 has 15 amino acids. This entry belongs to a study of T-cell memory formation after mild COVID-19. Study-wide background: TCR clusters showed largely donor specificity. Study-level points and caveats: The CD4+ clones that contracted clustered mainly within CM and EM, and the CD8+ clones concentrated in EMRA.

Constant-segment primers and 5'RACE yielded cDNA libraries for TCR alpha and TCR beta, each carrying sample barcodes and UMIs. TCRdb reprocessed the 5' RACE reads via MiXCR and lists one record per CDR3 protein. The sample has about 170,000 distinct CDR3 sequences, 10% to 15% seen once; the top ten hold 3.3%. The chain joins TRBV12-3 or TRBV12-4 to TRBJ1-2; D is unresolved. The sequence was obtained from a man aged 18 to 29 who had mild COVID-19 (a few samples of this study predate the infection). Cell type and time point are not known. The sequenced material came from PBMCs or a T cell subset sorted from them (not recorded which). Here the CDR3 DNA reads TGTGCCAGCAGTTTATGGCAGCTCGATGAATATGGCTACACCTTC. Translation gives CASSLWQLDEYGYTF.